A selection of T cell receptor beta chains follows, all from one sample in a study of T cell changes during pregnancy in multiple sclerosis. The repertoire was sequenced with immunoSEQ multiplex PCR; TCRdb's copy has only in-frame clones and lacks some. The profile shows approximately 51,000 clones, 92% of them singletons. The specimen was CD4+ T cells from peripheral blood mononuclear cells, collected after pregnancy. The receptors were gathered from a female donor with multiple sclerosis, enrolled in a pregnancy study. Both conserved end residues are part of each CDR3. A D gene is named only where the DNA matches it firmly. For some rows the clone size is stated as once, few or many, or as a class when expanded; others skip it.

>TRBD2|TRBV7-2|15|TRBJ2-1|-
TGTGCCAGCAGCTTTTCTAGCGGTTCCCACAATGAGCAGTTCTTC
CASSFSSGSHNEQFF
>-|TRBV5-1|14|TRBJ2-6|-
TGCGCCAGCAGCCAGATCTCTGGGGCCAACGTCCTGACTTTC
CASSQISGANVLTF
>-|TRBV1|15|TRBJ2-1|-
TGCACCAGCAGCCCCACTAGCGGGAGATACAATGAGCAGTTCTTC
CTSSPTSGRYNEQFF
>-|TRBV14|19|TRBJ2-7|-
TGTGCCAGCAGCCAAGAATCGAGACAGCAGGAGGGGATAAGGTACGAGCAGTACTTC
CASSQESRQQEGIRYEQYF
>TRBD1|TRBV28|12|TRBJ1-2|-
TGTGCCAGCGTCGGGACAGTCTATGGCTACACCTTC
CASVGTVYGYTF
>-|TRBV28|17|TRBJ2-5|-
TGTGCCAGCAGTTCCCCCTTATGGGAGCGGGTTAGAGAGACCCAGTACTTC
CASSSPLWERVRETQYF
>TRBD1|TRBV9|15|TRBJ2-5|-
TGTGCCAGCAGCGTAGGGGTAGGGGGCAGAGAGACCCAGTACTTC
CASSVGVGGRETQYF
>-|TRBV29-1|14|TRBJ1-1|-
TGCAGCGTGGCACCAGGGGCCGCCTACACTGAAGCTTTCTTT
CSVAPGAAYTEAFF
>-|TRBV27|13|TRBJ2-7|-
TGTGCCAGGGAGGGAAGTCCAGACTACGAGCAGTACTTC
CAREGSPDYEQYF
>-|TRBV7-2|13|TRBJ2-7|-
TGTGCCAGCAGCCCAGAACCTACTATCGAGCAGTACTTC
CASSPEPTIEQYF
>-|TRBV14|14|TRBJ1-1|-
TGTGCCAGCAGCCAAGCAGGGATGAACACTGAAGCTTTCTTT
CASSQAGMNTEAFF
>TRBD2|TRBV5-1|15|TRBJ2-3|-
TGCGCCAGCAGCCCGAGCGGGGCTGACACAGATACGCAGTATTTT
CASSPSGADTDTQYF
>TRBD1|TRBV11-2|13|TRBJ1-5|-
TGTGCCAGCAGCTTAAACAGGGGCCAGCCCCAGCATTTT
CASSLNRGQPQHF
>TRBD2|TRBV28|16|TRBJ2-3|few
TGTGCCAGCAGTCCCCTAGCGGGATCAATCACAGATACGCAGTATTTT
CASSPLAGSITDTQYF
>-|TRBV29-1|13|TRBJ2-1|-
TGCAGCGTTGAGGCTAGCGCCTACAATGAGCAGTTCTTC
CSVEASAYNEQFF
>-|TRBV6-5|15|TRBJ2-7|-
TGTGCCAGCAGAATACTCCTCCGGGAACTCTACGAGCAGTACTTC
CASRILLRELYEQYF
>TRBD2|TRBV18|16|TRBJ2-7|-
TGTGCCAGCTCACCACCAGGACTAGCGGGAGATGACGAGCAGTACTTC
CASSPPGLAGDDEQYF
>-|TRBV30|14|TRBJ1-5|-
TGTGCCTGGAGTGGGGACATGCTGGATCAGCCCCAGCATTTT
CAWSGDMLDQPQHF
>TRBD2|TRBV6-6|16|TRBJ2-7|-
TGTGCCAGCAGTTACGCGGGTAGCGGGAGTAAGTACGAGCAGTACTTC
CASSYAGSGSKYEQYF
>-|TRBV30|15|TRBJ2-7|-
TGTGCCTGGAGTGTAGGCCTAGGACAGCCCTACGAGCAGTACTTC
CAWSVGLGQPYEQYF
>-|TRBV15|15|TRBJ2-3|-
TGTGCCACCAGCAGAGTAACAGGAGGCACAGATACGCAGTATTTT
CATSRVTGGTDTQYF
>TRBD2|TRBV12-5|17|TRBJ2-2|-
TGTGCTAGTGGATCCACTAGCGGGAGGGTGGGCACCGGGGAGCTGTTTTTT
CASGSTSGRVGTGELFF
>TRBD1|TRBV18|15|TRBJ1-5|-
TGTGCCAGCTCACGGGGGACAGGGGCGACTCAGCCCCAGCATTTT
CASSRGTGATQPQHF
>-|TRBV6-1|14|TRBJ1-2|-
TGTGCCAGCAGTGAAGGCGGCACCAAGAGGGGCTACACCTTC
CASSEGGTKRGYTF
>-|TRBV4-3|15|TRBJ1-4|-
TGCGCCAGCAGCCAAGACAGAGTAGCCGATGAAAAACTGTTTTTT
CASSQDRVADEKLFF
>-|TRBV7-9|14|TRBJ1-2|-
TGTGCCAGCAGCTTTAGTCAGGCCAACTATGGCTACACCTTC
CASSFSQANYGYTF
>-|TRBV7-2|14|TRBJ2-7|-
TGTGCCAGCAGCTTAACTAGAGACACCCACGAGCAGTACTTC
CASSLTRDTHEQYF
>TRBD2|TRBV15|14|TRBJ2-2|-
TGTGCCACCAGGATTGGAGCGGGAGCCGGGGAGCTGTTTTTT
CATRIGAGAGELFF
>TRBD2|TRBV4-3|17|TRBJ2-2|-
TGCGCCAGCAGCCAAGTTACTAGCGGAGCGAACACCGGGGAGCTGTTTTTT
CASSQVTSGANTGELFF
>-|TRBV9|16|TRBJ1-1|-
TGTGCCAGCAGCCCCCAGGTGGGGGGGCTGGACACTGAAGCTTTCTTT
CASSPQVGGLDTEAFF
>TRBD2|TRBV7-9|15|TRBJ2-7|-
TGTGCCAGCAGCTTAACGGGGGGGCTGGGTTCCGAGCAGTACTTC
CASSLTGGLGSEQYF
>-|TRBV6-4|13|TRBJ1-5|-
TGTGCCAGCAGTGAGGCTAGCAATCAGCCCCAGCATTTT
CASSEASNQPQHF
>TRBD2|TRBV11-3|15|TRBJ2-1|once
TGTGCCAGCAGCTTACAAGGTAGCGGGAGCTATGAGCAGTTCTTC
CASSLQGSGSYEQFF
>TRBD1|TRBV7-8|15|TRBJ1-2|-
TGTGCCAGCAGAGACGGGGACAGGGTCCCCTATGGCTACACCTTC
CASRDGDRVPYGYTF
>-|TRBV5-4|13|TRBJ2-3|-
TGTGCCAGCAGAATTCAGGGGACAGATACGCAGTATTTT
CASRIQGTDTQYF
>TRBD2|TRBV18|16|TRBJ2-3|-
TGTGCCAGCTCACCGAAACTAGCGGGAGGAACAGATACGCAGTATTTT
CASSPKLAGGTDTQYF
>TRBD2|TRBV4-3|15|TRBJ2-3|-
TGCGCCAGCAGCCAAGGTGCCCTAGCGGGAGATACGCAGTATTTT
CASSQGALAGDTQYF
>-|TRBV28|15|TRBJ1-2|once
TGTGCCAGCAGTTTCCAAGGACACAGGAACTATGGCTACACCTTC
CASSFQGHRNYGYTF
>TRBD1|TRBV30|14|TRBJ1-5|-
TGTGCCTGGAGTTCTGGACAGGGGAATCAGCCCCAGCATTTT
CAWSSGQGNQPQHF
>-|TRBV18|14|TRBJ1-1|-
TGTGCCAGCTCACCAATCCCCAGGAACACTGAAGCTTTCTTT
CASSPIPRNTEAFF
>-|TRBV27|17|TRBJ1-1|-
TGTGCCAGCAGTCAAAGGGGGGGGGATAGAGGGAACACTGAAGCTTTCTTT
CASSQRGGDRGNTEAFF
>-|TRBV4-2|13|TRBJ1-1|-
TGTGCCAGCAGCCAAGGTCGGAACACTGAAGCTTTCTTT
CASSQGRNTEAFF
>TRBD1|TRBV5-1|15|TRBJ2-2|once
TGCGCCAGCAGCTTGGTCGGGACAGAGACCGGGGAGCTGTTTTTT
CASSLVGTETGELFF
>TRBD2|TRBV7-3|16|TRBJ2-3|-
TGTGCCAGCAGCTTAGGGGGGGGTCGGAGCACAGATACGCAGTATTTT
CASSLGGGRSTDTQYF
>TRBD1|TRBV7-9|13|TRBJ1-1|-
TGTGCCAGCAGCTCGACAGGGGGCCTCGGAGCTTTCTTT
CASSSTGGLGAFF
>-|TRBV5-8|13|TRBJ1-2|-
TGTGCCAGCAGCTTGGGGGACAATCAAGGCTACACCTTC
CASSLGDNQGYTF
>TRBD2|TRBV7-2|15|TRBJ2-7|-
TGTGCCAGCAGCTTAGGTCGGACTAGCGACTACGAGCAGTACTTC
CASSLGRTSDYEQYF
>-|TRBV18|13|TRBJ1-1|-
TGTGCCAGCTCACCATCAGGGAACACTGAAGCTTTCTTT
CASSPSGNTEAFF
>-|TRBV5-1|16|TRBJ1-6|-
TGCGCCAGCAGCTTGGCCGGATCAGGGCAAAATTCACCCCTCCACTTT
CASSLAGSGQNSPLHF
>TRBD2|TRBV5-6|16|TRBJ2-7|-
TGTGCCAGCAGCTTGGGGGCGGGAGGGATAACCTACGAGCAGTACTTC
CASSLGAGGITYEQYF
>TRBD1|TRBV6-4|15|TRBJ2-1|-
TGTGCCAGCAGTGACGGGACAGTAGATACAATGAAGCAGTTCTTC
CASSDGTVDTMKQFF
>-|TRBV19|13|TRBJ2-7|-
TGTGCCAGTAGTATGACTTTCTCCTACGAGCAGTACTTC
CASSMTFSYEQYF
>-|TRBV11-2|14|TRBJ2-7|-
TGTGCCAGCAGCTTAGGAGGGCCGGGCTCCGAGCAGTACTTC
CASSLGGPGSEQYF
>TRBD1|TRBV2|19|TRBJ2-3|-
TGTGCCAGCAGTGAATATATTGACAGGGTCGTGCGAAGCACAGATACGCAGTATTTT
CASSEYIDRVVRSTDTQYF
>TRBD2|TRBV9|18|TRBJ2-3|-
TGTGCCAGCAGCGTGTGGGGGGGGCTAGCGGGAGCGGCAGATACGCAGTATTTT
CASSVWGGLAGAADTQYF
>-|TRBV30|12|TRBJ2-2|-
TGTGCCTGGACTACCTACACCGGGGAGCTGTTTTTT
CAWTTYTGELFF